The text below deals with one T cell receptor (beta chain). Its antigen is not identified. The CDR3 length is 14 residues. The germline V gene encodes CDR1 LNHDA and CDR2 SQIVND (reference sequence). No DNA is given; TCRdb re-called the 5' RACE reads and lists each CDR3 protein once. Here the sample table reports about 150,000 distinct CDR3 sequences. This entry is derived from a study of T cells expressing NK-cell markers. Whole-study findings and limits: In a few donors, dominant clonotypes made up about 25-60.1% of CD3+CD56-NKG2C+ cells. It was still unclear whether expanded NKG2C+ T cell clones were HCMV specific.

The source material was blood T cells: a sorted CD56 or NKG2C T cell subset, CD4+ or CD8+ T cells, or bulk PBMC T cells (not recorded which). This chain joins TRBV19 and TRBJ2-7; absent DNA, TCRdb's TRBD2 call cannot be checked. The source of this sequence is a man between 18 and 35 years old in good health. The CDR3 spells CASSRGLQVNEQYF.